A selection of T cell receptor beta chains follows, all from one sample in a study of early T cells in non-severe SARS-CoV-2 infection. TCRdb fed the 5' RACE reads into MiXCR, producing one record per CDR3 protein. The sample contains 30,000 to 45,000 distinct CDR3 sequences, nearly 10% of which appear only once. Specimen: whole blood. These receptors all stem from an adult who was a healthcare worker with PCR-confirmed SARS-CoV-2 infection or an uninfected control (not recorded which). The CDR3 runs from the conserved cysteine through the conserved F or W. Fields, in order: clone size, D gene, J gene, V gene, CDR3 DNA, CDR3 protein. D genes are given only for firm matches. Clone size appears in some rows only: once, few, many, or a class for an expanded clone.

clone_size: -; d_call: -; j_call: TRBJ2-7; v_call: TRBV12-3/TRBV12-4; cdr3_nt: TGTGCCAGCAGGTCCGACAGGGAGGTGGACTACGAGCAGTACTTC; cdr3_aa: CASRSDREVDYEQYF
clone_size: many; d_call: TRBD2; j_call: TRBJ2-7; v_call: TRBV3-1; cdr3_nt: TGTGCCAGCAGCCTCCGCGGACTAGCGGCTTGGGAGGAGCAGTACTTC; cdr3_aa: CASSLRGLAAWEEQYF
clone_size: many; d_call: -; j_call: TRBJ1-1; v_call: TRBV11-2; cdr3_nt: TGTGCCAGCAGCTTGTTAGACACTGAAGCTTTCTTT; cdr3_aa: CASSLLDTEAFF
clone_size: -; d_call: -; j_call: TRBJ1-2; v_call: TRBV6-5; cdr3_nt: TGTGCCAGCAGTTTGTCTCTTGAAGCGGTCTATGGCTACACCTTC; cdr3_aa: CASSLSLEAVYGYTF
clone_size: many; d_call: -; j_call: TRBJ2-7; v_call: TRBV11-2; cdr3_nt: TGTGCCAGCAGCGATAGAGAAAGCTCCTACGAGCAGTACTTC; cdr3_aa: CASSDRESSYEQYF
clone_size: many; d_call: TRBD1; j_call: TRBJ1-5; v_call: TRBV6-1; cdr3_nt: TGTGCCAGCAGTGCCCCGGGACAGATACATCAGCCCCAGCATTTT; cdr3_aa: CASSAPGQIHQPQHF
clone_size: many; d_call: -; j_call: TRBJ2-2; v_call: TRBV7-8; cdr3_nt: TGTGCCAGCAGCTTAAGGGAGGTTGACACCGGGGAGCTGTTTTTT; cdr3_aa: CASSLREVDTGELFF
clone_size: -; d_call: TRBD2; j_call: TRBJ2-2; v_call: TRBV6-5; cdr3_nt: TGTGCCAGCAGATGGAGGGGAGGGACCGGGGAGCTGTTTTTT; cdr3_aa: CASRWRGGTGELFF
clone_size: many; d_call: -; j_call: TRBJ2-1; v_call: TRBV6-2/TRBV6-3; cdr3_nt: TGTGCCAGCAACGAGGCCCCCCTCTCCTACAATGAGCAGTTCTTC; cdr3_aa: CASNEAPLSYNEQFF
clone_size: -; d_call: -; j_call: TRBJ1-1; v_call: TRBV7-9; cdr3_nt: TGTGCCAGCAGCTTAAATTCCAGAGGGGTCACTGAAGCTTTCTTT; cdr3_aa: CASSLNSRGVTEAFF
clone_size: many; d_call: TRBD1; j_call: TRBJ1-4; v_call: TRBV20-1; cdr3_nt: TGCAGTGCTAGAGATGGGGTAGGGGGCGGTGAAAAACTGTTTTTT; cdr3_aa: CSARDGVGGGEKLFF
clone_size: many; d_call: TRBD1; j_call: TRBJ2-1; v_call: TRBV29-1; cdr3_nt: TGCAGCGCAAGAACCGGGACAGGGTATCGGGGTGAGCAGTTCTTC; cdr3_aa: CSARTGTGYRGEQFF
clone_size: many; d_call: -; j_call: TRBJ2-2; v_call: TRBV29-1; cdr3_nt: TGCAGCGTCAGGGGGGACACCGGGGAGCTGTTTTTT; cdr3_aa: CSVRGDTGELFF
clone_size: many; d_call: -; j_call: TRBJ2-6; v_call: TRBV20-1; cdr3_nt: TGCAGTGCGTCTGCTGGGGCCAACGTCCTGACTTTC; cdr3_aa: CSASAGANVLTF
clone_size: few; d_call: -; j_call: TRBJ1-5; v_call: TRBV6-2/TRBV6-3; cdr3_nt: TGTGCCAGCAGTTTGACAGGCAATCAGCCCCAGCATTTT; cdr3_aa: CASSLTGNQPQHF
clone_size: few; d_call: TRBD2; j_call: TRBJ2-3; v_call: TRBV6-6; cdr3_nt: TGTGCCAGCAGGGCCCCGCGGGGGTCGGCAGATACGCAGTATTTT; cdr3_aa: CASRAPRGSADTQYF
clone_size: -; d_call: -; j_call: TRBJ2-5; v_call: TRBV11-2; cdr3_nt: TGTGCCAGCAGCTCCGCCGGACACACCCCAGGAGAGACCCAGTACTTC; cdr3_aa: CASSSAGHTPGETQYF
clone_size: -; d_call: -; j_call: TRBJ2-7; v_call: TRBV27; cdr3_nt: TGTGCCAGCAGTTTATCGAATCGTGACGAGCAGTACTTC; cdr3_aa: CASSLSNRDEQYF
clone_size: few; d_call: -; j_call: TRBJ2-7; v_call: TRBV21-1; cdr3_nt: TGTGCCAGCAGACCGGGACAGGCGAGCTCCTACGAGCAGTACTTC; cdr3_aa: CASRPGQASSYEQYF
clone_size: -; d_call: -; j_call: TRBJ2-7; v_call: TRBV25-1; cdr3_nt: TGTGCCAGCAGTGGGACCGGACTTCCCTACGAGCAGTACTTC; cdr3_aa: CASSGTGLPYEQYF
clone_size: few; d_call: TRBD2; j_call: TRBJ2-2; v_call: TRBV5-4; cdr3_nt: TGTGCCAGCAGCCTGTTAGCGGGGGTGAACACCGGGGAGCTGTTTTTT; cdr3_aa: CASSLLAGVNTGELFF
clone_size: -; d_call: -; j_call: TRBJ2-7; v_call: TRBV20-1; cdr3_nt: TGCAGTGCTAGAGAGGGTCTAGCGCTATACGAGCAGTACTTC; cdr3_aa: CSAREGLALYEQYF
clone_size: -; d_call: -; j_call: TRBJ2-7; v_call: TRBV18; cdr3_nt: TGTGCCAGCTCACCATCGAACTACGAGCAGTACTTC; cdr3_aa: CASSPSNYEQYF
clone_size: few; d_call: -; j_call: TRBJ1-2; v_call: TRBV28; cdr3_nt: TGTGCCAGCAGTTTAATCGGATCAGGGGAAAACGGCTACACCTTC; cdr3_aa: CASSLIGSGENGYTF
clone_size: many; d_call: TRBD1; j_call: TRBJ2-3; v_call: TRBV11-3; cdr3_nt: TGTGCCAGCAGCGGACAGGGACCAGATACGCAGTATTTT; cdr3_aa: CASSGQGPDTQYF
clone_size: many; d_call: -; j_call: TRBJ2-7; v_call: TRBV6-5; cdr3_nt: TGTGCCAGCAGTTACGGGCAGGCCCATTCCTCCTACGAGCGGTACTTC; cdr3_aa: CASSYGQAHSSYERYF
clone_size: -; d_call: -; j_call: TRBJ2-5; v_call: TRBV27; cdr3_nt: TGTGCCAGCAGTTTTGGCTTCCAAGAGACCCAGTACTTC; cdr3_aa: CASSFGFQETQYF
clone_size: -; d_call: -; j_call: TRBJ2-6; v_call: TRBV29-1; cdr3_nt: TGCAGCGTTGAGACGCCCTCTGGGGCCAACGTCCTGACTTTC; cdr3_aa: CSVETPSGANVLTF
clone_size: many; d_call: TRBD1; j_call: TRBJ2-2; v_call: TRBV6-1; cdr3_nt: TGTGCCAGCAGTGTCGAAGGACAGGGATCCGGGGAGCTGTTTTTT; cdr3_aa: CASSVEGQGSGELFF
clone_size: few; d_call: -; j_call: TRBJ2-3; v_call: TRBV5-1; cdr3_nt: TGCGCCAGCAGCTGGCGGGGTCCTAGCACAGATACGCAGTATTTT; cdr3_aa: CASSWRGPSTDTQYF
clone_size: -; d_call: -; j_call: TRBJ1-1; v_call: TRBV25-1; cdr3_nt: TGTGCCAGCAGTGAATCCCTAGGGACTGAAGCTTTCTTT; cdr3_aa: CASSESLGTEAFF
clone_size: few; d_call: -; j_call: TRBJ2-5; v_call: TRBV18; cdr3_nt: TGTGCCAGCTCACCACCGGCAGGGCAAGAGACCCAGTACTTC; cdr3_aa: CASSPPAGQETQYF
clone_size: many; d_call: -; j_call: TRBJ1-2; v_call: TRBV10-3; cdr3_nt: TGTGCCATCAGTGAGACCCCAGGGTACGATGGCTACACCTTC; cdr3_aa: CAISETPGYDGYTF
clone_size: medium-sized; d_call: -; j_call: TRBJ2-5; v_call: TRBV7-9; cdr3_nt: TGTGCCAGCAGCCCGACGAATCCACAAGAGACCCAGTACTTC; cdr3_aa: CASSPTNPQETQYF
clone_size: -; d_call: -; j_call: TRBJ1-2; v_call: TRBV25-1; cdr3_nt: TGTGCCAGCAGTTACAGGAGCGATTATGGCTACACCTTC; cdr3_aa: CASSYRSDYGYTF
clone_size: many; d_call: -; j_call: TRBJ2-6; v_call: TRBV29-1; cdr3_nt: TGCAGCGTTGTAGCTGGGCAATCTGGGGCCAACGTCCTGACTTTC; cdr3_aa: CSVVAGQSGANVLTF
clone_size: many; d_call: -; j_call: TRBJ2-7; v_call: TRBV5-1; cdr3_nt: TGCGCCAGCAGCATAACCGGGACACCCTACGAGCAGTACTTC; cdr3_aa: CASSITGTPYEQYF
clone_size: -; d_call: -; j_call: TRBJ1-1; v_call: TRBV20-1; cdr3_nt: TGCAGTGCTAGAGGGTGGGGCGCTGAGAACACTGAAGCTTTCTTT; cdr3_aa: CSARGWGAENTEAFF
clone_size: many; d_call: TRBD1; j_call: TRBJ1-2; v_call: TRBV6-5; cdr3_nt: TGTGCCACTACGAGGGGGCGAGGCTACACCTTC; cdr3_aa: CATTRGRGYTF
clone_size: many; d_call: TRBD1; j_call: TRBJ2-1; v_call: TRBV4-3; cdr3_nt: TGCGCCAGCAGCCAAGATCCGGGACAGAGATACAATGAGCAGTTCTTC; cdr3_aa: CASSQDPGQRYNEQFF
clone_size: many; d_call: TRBD2; j_call: TRBJ2-1; v_call: TRBV9; cdr3_nt: TGTGCCAGCAGCGTAGTCACTAGCGGGGCTAAGGAGCAGTTCTTC; cdr3_aa: CASSVVTSGAKEQFF
clone_size: -; d_call: TRBD2; j_call: TRBJ2-3; v_call: TRBV6-1; cdr3_nt: TGTGCCAGCACCCGAGCGGGGGTGGGCACAGATACGCAGTATTTT; cdr3_aa: CASTRAGVGTDTQYF
clone_size: many; d_call: -; j_call: TRBJ2-1; v_call: TRBV11-3; cdr3_nt: TGTGCCAGCAGCGCACGAGACAGGTCGTCCTACAATGAGCAGTTCTTC; cdr3_aa: CASSARDRSSYNEQFF
clone_size: once; d_call: -; j_call: TRBJ2-7; v_call: TRBV7-2; cdr3_nt: TGTGCCAGCAGCCCCTGGACAGCCTACGAGCAGTACTTC; cdr3_aa: CASSPWTAYEQYF
clone_size: many; d_call: -; j_call: TRBJ1-5; v_call: TRBV6-5; cdr3_nt: TGTGCCAGCAGGGAGAGACAGAGGGGCAATCAGCCCCAGCATTTT; cdr3_aa: CASRERQRGNQPQHF
clone_size: once; d_call: -; j_call: TRBJ2-7; v_call: TRBV15; cdr3_nt: TGTGCCACCAGCAATGCGGGACAAGTCCCATACGAGCAGTACTTC; cdr3_aa: CATSNAGQVPYEQYF
clone_size: many; d_call: TRBD1; j_call: TRBJ1-1; v_call: TRBV7-3; cdr3_nt: TGTGCCAGCAGCCAAGGACAGGGGCGAACTGAAGCTTTCTTT; cdr3_aa: CASSQGQGRTEAFF
clone_size: many; d_call: -; j_call: TRBJ1-1; v_call: TRBV12-3/TRBV12-4; cdr3_nt: TGTGCCAGCAGTTTATTGCCCGGGAGAGCAGAAGCTTTCTTT; cdr3_aa: CASSLLPGRAEAFF
clone_size: -; d_call: TRBD1; j_call: TRBJ1-2; v_call: TRBV10-3; cdr3_nt: TGTGCCATCAGCAACGGACAGGGCTATGGCTACACCTTC; cdr3_aa: CAISNGQGYGYTF
clone_size: -; d_call: TRBD1; j_call: TRBJ1-2; v_call: TRBV19; cdr3_nt: TGTGCCAGTAGTATTGAGACAGGGACCTATGGCTACACCTTC; cdr3_aa: CASSIETGTYGYTF
clone_size: many; d_call: -; j_call: TRBJ1-4; v_call: TRBV5-5; cdr3_nt: TGTGCCAGCAGCCATTCAACTAATGAAAAACTGTTTTTT; cdr3_aa: CASSHSTNEKLFF
clone_size: few; d_call: -; j_call: TRBJ2-7; v_call: TRBV29-1; cdr3_nt: TGCAGCGTTGTTGGGGGTTACGAGCAGTACTTC; cdr3_aa: CSVVGGYEQYF
clone_size: many; d_call: -; j_call: TRBJ1-3; v_call: TRBV20-1; cdr3_nt: TGCAGTGCTAGTCAGGACGGCTCTGGAAACACCATATATTTT; cdr3_aa: CSASQDGSGNTIYF
clone_size: many; d_call: -; j_call: TRBJ2-3; v_call: TRBV11-2; cdr3_nt: TGTGCCAGCAGCTTAGCCGCGGGTCCTACAGATACGCAGTATTTT; cdr3_aa: CASSLAAGPTDTQYF
clone_size: -; d_call: -; j_call: TRBJ2-6; v_call: TRBV29-1; cdr3_nt: TGCAGCGTTGGTCTTGGGGGCTCTGGGGCCAACGTCCTGACTTTC; cdr3_aa: CSVGLGGSGANVLTF
clone_size: many; d_call: -; j_call: TRBJ2-7; v_call: TRBV2; cdr3_nt: TGTGCCAGCACCCTCATGGCCGCTTGGCAGTACTTC; cdr3_aa: CASTLMAAWQYF
clone_size: many; d_call: -; j_call: TRBJ1-2; v_call: TRBV3-1; cdr3_nt: TGTGCCAGCAGCCCCGGACAGTCTTATGGCTACACCTTC; cdr3_aa: CASSPGQSYGYTF
clone_size: -; d_call: -; j_call: TRBJ1-5; v_call: TRBV5-8; cdr3_nt: TGTGCCAGCAGCTTGGACGGCATTCAGCCCCAGCATTTT; cdr3_aa: CASSLDGIQPQHF
clone_size: few; d_call: TRBD1; j_call: TRBJ2-7; v_call: TRBV29-1; cdr3_nt: TGCAGCGTCCGAAAGGGGACAGGCGGCGAGCAGTACTTC; cdr3_aa: CSVRKGTGGEQYF
clone_size: many; d_call: -; j_call: TRBJ1-6; v_call: TRBV5-1; cdr3_nt: TGCGCCACCTCAGCCGGGACTGTTAATTCACCCCTCCACTTT; cdr3_aa: CATSAGTVNSPLHF